This T cell receptor (beta chain) was captured in a study of T cell clones after liver transplantation. Points from the study as a whole: Small, mixed patient groups and varying post-transplant times limit these conclusions.

This clone was counted between two and nine times. Its antigen is as yet unknown. Trimming removed 3 bases from V and 3 bases from J, with 8 bases in between. This CDR3 has 13 residues. Looked up from germline, CDR1 is MNHEY and CDR2 is SMNVEV (reference sequence). Data came from immunoSEQ multiplex PCR; TCRdb stores just in-frame clones and leaves some out. The table includes over 45,000 clones, roughly 70% detected once. The input for sequencing was CD4+ T cells from blood, taken 54 months after liver transplant. This receptor was taken from a human patient who received a liver transplant. Some T cells may be supplied by the graft donor. The genes are TRBV27 and TRBJ2-5, with D hard to call. The CDR3 here is CASSFNSKETQYF. The CDR3 DNA is TGTGCCAGCAGTTTCAACAGCAAAGAGACCCAGTACTTC.